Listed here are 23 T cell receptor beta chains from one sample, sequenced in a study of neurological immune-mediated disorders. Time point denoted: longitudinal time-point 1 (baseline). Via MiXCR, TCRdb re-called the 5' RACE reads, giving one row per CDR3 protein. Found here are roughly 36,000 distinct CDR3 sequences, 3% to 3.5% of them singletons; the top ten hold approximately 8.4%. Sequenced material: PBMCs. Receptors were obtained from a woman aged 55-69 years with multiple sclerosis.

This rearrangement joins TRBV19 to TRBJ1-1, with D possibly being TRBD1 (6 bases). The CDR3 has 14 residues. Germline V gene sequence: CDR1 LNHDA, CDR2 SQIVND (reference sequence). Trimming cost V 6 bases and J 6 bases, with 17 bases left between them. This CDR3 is CASSTGQQKSEAFF. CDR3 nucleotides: TGTGCCAGTAGCACCGGACAGCAGAAATCTGAAGCTTTCTTT.

The CDR3 DNA reads as TGCAGTGCTAATCACCTAGCGGGGGGGCCGAATGAGCAGTTCTTC. Encoded protein: CSANHLAGGPNEQFF. The V gene is TRBV20-1, the J gene TRBJ2-1; 12 bases fit TRBD2. CDR1 is DFQATT, CDR2 SNEGSKA, per germline (reference sequence). The CDR3 has 15 residues. J gave up 7 bases and V 4 bases, and 8 bases lay outside the gene matches.

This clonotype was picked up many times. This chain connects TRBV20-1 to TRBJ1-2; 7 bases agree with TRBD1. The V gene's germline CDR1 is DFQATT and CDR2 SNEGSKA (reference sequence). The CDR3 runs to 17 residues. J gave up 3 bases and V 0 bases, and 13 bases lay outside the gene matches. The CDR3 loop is CSARDPGGGQPDYGYTF. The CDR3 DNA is TGCAGTGCTAGAGACCCGGGGGGGGGACAGCCCGACTATGGCTACACCTTC.

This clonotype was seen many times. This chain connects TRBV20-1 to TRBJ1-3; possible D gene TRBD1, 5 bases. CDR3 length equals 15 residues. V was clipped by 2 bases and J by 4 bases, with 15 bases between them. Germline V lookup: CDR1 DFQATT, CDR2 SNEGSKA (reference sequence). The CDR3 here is CSARRGSTDGNTIYF. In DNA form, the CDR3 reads TGCAGTGCTAGAAGGGGCTCCACGGACGGAAACACCATATATTTT.

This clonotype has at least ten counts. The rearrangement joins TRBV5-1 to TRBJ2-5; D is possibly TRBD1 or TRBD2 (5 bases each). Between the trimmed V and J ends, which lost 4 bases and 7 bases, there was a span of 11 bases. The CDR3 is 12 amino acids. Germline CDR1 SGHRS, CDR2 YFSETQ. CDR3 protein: CASSQGEATQYF. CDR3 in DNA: TGCGCCAGCAGCCAGGGAGAGGCGACCCAGTACTTC.

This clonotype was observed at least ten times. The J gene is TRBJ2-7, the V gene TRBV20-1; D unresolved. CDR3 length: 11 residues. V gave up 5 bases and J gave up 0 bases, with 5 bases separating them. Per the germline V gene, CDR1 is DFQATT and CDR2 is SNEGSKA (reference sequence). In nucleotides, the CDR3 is TGCAGTGCTCGCCCCTCCTACGAGCAGTACTTC. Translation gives CSARPSYEQYF.

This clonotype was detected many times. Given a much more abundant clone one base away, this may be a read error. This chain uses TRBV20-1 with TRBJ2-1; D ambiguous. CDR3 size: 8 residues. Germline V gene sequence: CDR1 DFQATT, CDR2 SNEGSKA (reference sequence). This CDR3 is CSTNAQFF. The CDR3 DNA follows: TGCAGTACCAATGCGCAGTTCTTC.

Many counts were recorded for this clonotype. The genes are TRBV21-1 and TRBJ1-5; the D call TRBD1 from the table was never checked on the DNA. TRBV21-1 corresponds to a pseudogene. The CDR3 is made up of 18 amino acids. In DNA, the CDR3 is TGTGCCAGCAGCATCGGGACAGGGGGCGCGGGGAGCAATCAGCCCCAGCATTTT. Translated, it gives CASSIGTGGAGSNQPQHF.

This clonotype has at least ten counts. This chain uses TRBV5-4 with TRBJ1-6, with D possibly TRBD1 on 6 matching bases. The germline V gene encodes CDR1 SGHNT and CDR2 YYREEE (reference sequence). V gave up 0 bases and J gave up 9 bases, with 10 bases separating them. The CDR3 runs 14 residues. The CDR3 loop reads CASSLDRVGSPLHF. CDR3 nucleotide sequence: TGTGCCAGCAGCTTGGACAGGGTGGGTTCACCCCTCCACTTT.

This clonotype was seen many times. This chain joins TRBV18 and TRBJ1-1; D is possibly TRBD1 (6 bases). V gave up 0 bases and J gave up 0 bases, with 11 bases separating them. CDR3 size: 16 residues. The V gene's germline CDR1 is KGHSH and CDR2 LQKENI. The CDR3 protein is CASSPPSRQVNTEAFF. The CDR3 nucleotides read TGTGCCAGCTCACCACCGTCGCGACAGGTGAACACTGAAGCTTTCTTT. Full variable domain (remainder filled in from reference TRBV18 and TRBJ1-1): NAGVMQNPRHLVRRRGQEARLRCSPMKGHSHVYWYRQLPEEGLKFMVYLQKENIIDESGMPKERFSAEFPKEGPSILRIQQVVRGDSAAYFCASSPPSRQVNTEAFFGQGTRLTVV.

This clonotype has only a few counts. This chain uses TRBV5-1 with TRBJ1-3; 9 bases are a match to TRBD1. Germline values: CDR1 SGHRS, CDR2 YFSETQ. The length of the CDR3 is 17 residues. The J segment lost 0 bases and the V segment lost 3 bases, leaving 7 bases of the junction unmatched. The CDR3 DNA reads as TGCGCCAGCAGCTGGGGGGACAGGGCCAGCTCTGGAAACACCATATATTTT. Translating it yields CASSWGDRASSGNTIYF.

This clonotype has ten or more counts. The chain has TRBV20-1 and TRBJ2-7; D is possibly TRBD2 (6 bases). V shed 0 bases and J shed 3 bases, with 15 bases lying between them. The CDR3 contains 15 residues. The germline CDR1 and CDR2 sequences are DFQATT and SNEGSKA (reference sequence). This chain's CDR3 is CSARDPAGKDYEQYF. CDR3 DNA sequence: TGCAGTGCTAGAGATCCGGCGGGAAAGGACTACGAGCAGTACTTC.

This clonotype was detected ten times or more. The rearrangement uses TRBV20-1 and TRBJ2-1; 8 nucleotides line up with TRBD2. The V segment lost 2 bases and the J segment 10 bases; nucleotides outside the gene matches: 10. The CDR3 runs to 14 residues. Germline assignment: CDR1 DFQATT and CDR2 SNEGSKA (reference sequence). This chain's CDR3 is CSARSTGGRGEQFF. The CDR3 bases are TGCAGTGCTAGATCGACGGGGGGGCGGGGCGAGCAGTTCTTC.

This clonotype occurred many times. In DNA form, the CDR3 reads TGCAGCGTTGAAGAGGTCGTGGGGGAGACCCAGTACTTC. Translation gives CSVEEVVGETQYF. The chain links TRBV29-1 to TRBJ2-5; D uncertain. The length of the CDR3 is 13 residues. The germline gives CDR1 SQVTM, CDR2 ANQGSEA. The V and J ends lost 0 bases and 5 bases respectively, with 10 bases between them.

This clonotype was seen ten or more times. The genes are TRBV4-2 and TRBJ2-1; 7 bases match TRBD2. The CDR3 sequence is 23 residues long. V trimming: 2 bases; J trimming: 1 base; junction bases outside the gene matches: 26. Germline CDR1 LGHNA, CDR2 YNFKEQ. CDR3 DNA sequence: TGTGCCAGCAGCCAATTGGTCCCCACCTGGGGGACTAATACTTTTCGTTCCTACAATGAGCAGTTCTTC. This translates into CASSQLVPTWGTNTFRSYNEQFF.

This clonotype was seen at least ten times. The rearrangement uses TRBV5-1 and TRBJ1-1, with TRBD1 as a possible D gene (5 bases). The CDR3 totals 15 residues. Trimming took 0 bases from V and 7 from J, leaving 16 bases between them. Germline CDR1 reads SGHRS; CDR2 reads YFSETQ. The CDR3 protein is CASSLAVGGTGEAFF. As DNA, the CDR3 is TGCGCCAGCAGCTTGGCCGTTGGGGGAACGGGTGAAGCTTTCTTT.

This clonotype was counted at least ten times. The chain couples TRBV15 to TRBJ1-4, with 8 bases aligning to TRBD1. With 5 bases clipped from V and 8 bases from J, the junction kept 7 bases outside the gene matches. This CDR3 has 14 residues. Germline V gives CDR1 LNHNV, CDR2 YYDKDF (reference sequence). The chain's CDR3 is CATSVQGGNEKLFF. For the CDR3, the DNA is TGTGCCACCAGCGTACAGGGGGGAAACGAAAAACTGTTTTTT.

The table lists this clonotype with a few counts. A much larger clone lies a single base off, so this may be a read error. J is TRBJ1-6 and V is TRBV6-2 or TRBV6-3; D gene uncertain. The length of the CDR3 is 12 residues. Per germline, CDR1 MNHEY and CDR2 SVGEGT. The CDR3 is CASSRHGSHLHF. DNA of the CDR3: TGTGCCAGCAGTCGACACGGGTCACACCTCCACTTT.

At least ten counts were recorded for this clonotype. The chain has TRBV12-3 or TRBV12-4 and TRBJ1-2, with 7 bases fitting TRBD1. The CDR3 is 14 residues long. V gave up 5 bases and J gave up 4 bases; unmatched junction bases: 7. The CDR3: CASSAGTASYGYTF. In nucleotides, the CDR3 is TGTGCCAGCAGTGCCGGGACAGCGTCCTATGGCTACACCTTC.

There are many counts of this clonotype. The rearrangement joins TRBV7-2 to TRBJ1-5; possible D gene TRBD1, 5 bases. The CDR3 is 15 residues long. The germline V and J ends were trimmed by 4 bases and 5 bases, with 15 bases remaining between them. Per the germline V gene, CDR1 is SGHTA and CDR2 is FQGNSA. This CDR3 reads CASSSEGGEDQPQHF. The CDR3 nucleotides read TGTGCCAGCAGCTCTGAGGGAGGGGAGGATCAGCCCCAGCATTTT.

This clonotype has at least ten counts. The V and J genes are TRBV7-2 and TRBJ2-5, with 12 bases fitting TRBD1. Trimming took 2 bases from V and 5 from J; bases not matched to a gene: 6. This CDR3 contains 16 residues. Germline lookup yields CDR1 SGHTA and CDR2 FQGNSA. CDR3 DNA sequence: TGTGCCAGCAGCTTATTGGGACAGGGGGCCTCGGAGACCCAGTACTTC. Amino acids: CASSLLGQGASETQYF.

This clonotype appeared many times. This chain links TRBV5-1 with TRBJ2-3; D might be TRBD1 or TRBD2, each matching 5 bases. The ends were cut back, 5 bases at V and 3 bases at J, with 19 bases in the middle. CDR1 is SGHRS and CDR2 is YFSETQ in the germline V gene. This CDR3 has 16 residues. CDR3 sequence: CASRGPRGGPTDTQYF. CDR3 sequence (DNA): TGCGCCAGCAGGGGACCTCGGGGCGGCCCTACAGATACGCAGTATTTT.

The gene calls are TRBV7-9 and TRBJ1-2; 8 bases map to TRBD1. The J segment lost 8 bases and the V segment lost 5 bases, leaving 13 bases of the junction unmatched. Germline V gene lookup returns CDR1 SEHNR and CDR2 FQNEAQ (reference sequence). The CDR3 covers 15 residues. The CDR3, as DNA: TGTGCCAGCAGCCCACAGACAGGGGTACCTCAGGGCTACACCTTC. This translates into CASSPQTGVPQGYTF. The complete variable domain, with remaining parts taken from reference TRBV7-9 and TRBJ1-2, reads DTGVSQNPRHKITKRGQNVTFRCDPISEHNRLYWYRQTLGQGPEFLTYFQNEAQLEKSRLLSDRFSAERPKGSFSTLEIQRTEQGDSAMYLCASSPQTGVPQGYTFGSGTRLTVV.